This section outlines one TCR beta chain sequence together with its context. These data belong to a study of blood T cell repertoires in COVID-19. Study as a whole: From the United States, Italy and Spain came samples of acute and convalescent COVID-19. PBMCs, B-cell-depleted T cells, or T cells were the source of the cDNA or gDNA that made up the material.

In the study's own analysis: Amplified reference gene primers provided the basis for estimating nucleated cell counts. Some clones are missing from TCRdb's copy, which holds only in-frame ones; the method was immunoSEQ multiplex PCR. D and trimming come from the DNA, and the V and J calls and clone size come from that table. The sample yields 200,000 to 250,000 clones, about 94% seen once. Patients at the Seattle site were enrolled during active infection and followed longitudinally. This CDR3 has 14 residues. The V gene's germline CDR1 is MNHEY and CDR2 SVGAGI. The junction had 12 bases not matched to a gene; V was cut back by 7 bases and J by 12 bases.

The specimen sequenced was peripheral blood. The rearrangement links TRBV6-5 to TRBJ1-1; 12 positions agree with TRBD1. The TCR was taken from a man aged 55 to 69 with COVID-19, enrolled during active disease. CDR3: CASTAGGTGGVSFF. The CDR3 DNA sequence: TGTGCCAGCACCGCGGGAGGGACAGGGGGCGTTTCTTTCTTT.